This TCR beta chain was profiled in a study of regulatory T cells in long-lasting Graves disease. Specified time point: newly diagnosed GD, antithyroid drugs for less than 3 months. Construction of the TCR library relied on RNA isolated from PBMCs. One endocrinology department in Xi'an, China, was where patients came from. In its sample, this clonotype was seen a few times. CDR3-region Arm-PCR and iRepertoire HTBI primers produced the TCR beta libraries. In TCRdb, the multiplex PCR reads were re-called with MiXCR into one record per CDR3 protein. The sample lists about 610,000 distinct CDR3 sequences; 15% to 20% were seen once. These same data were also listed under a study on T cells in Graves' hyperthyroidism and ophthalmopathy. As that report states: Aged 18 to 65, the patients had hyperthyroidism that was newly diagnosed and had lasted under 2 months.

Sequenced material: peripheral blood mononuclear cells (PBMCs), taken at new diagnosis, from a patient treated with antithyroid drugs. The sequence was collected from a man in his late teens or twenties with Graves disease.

The CDR3 here is CSARDLYRSSYNSPLHF. CDR3 nucleotides: TGCAGTGCTAGAGATCTTTACAGGAGCTCCTATAATTCACCCCTCCACTTT. The rearrangement uses TRBV20-1 and TRBJ1-6; D possibly corresponds to TRBD1 (5 bases). This CDR3 has 17 residues. Trimming stripped 0 bases from V and 0 bases from J, with 12 bases between. The V gene's germline CDR1 is DFQATT and CDR2 SNEGSKA (reference sequence).